A selection of T cell receptor beta chains follows, all from one sample in a study of T cell changes during pregnancy in multiple sclerosis. The method was immunoSEQ multiplex PCR; TCRdb's version includes in-frame clones alone and lacks a portion of them. The table shows about 21,000 clones, with about 87% occurring only once. The source material was CD8+ T cells from peripheral blood mononuclear cells, sampled after pregnancy. Receptors originate from a female donor in good health, enrolled as a control in a pregnancy study. Each CDR3 is given with its conserved first and last residue. The order of the fields is D gene, V gene, J gene, clone size, CDR3 protein, CDR3 DNA. D genes are given only for firm matches. Clone size is stated in some rows and not others, as once, few, many or a class when expanded.

d_gene: .; v_gene: TRBV9; j_gene: TRBJ1-6; abundance: .; CDR3aa: CASSSGTSLNSPLHF; CDR3nt: TGTGCCAGCAGCTCGGGAACTTCACTTAATTCACCCCTCCACTTT
d_gene: TRBD1; v_gene: TRBV4-3; j_gene: TRBJ2-6; abundance: few; CDR3aa: CASSQDQGAGANVLTF; CDR3nt: TGCGCCAGCAGCCAAGATCAGGGGGCTGGGGCCAACGTCCTGACTTTC
d_gene: .; v_gene: TRBV4-2; j_gene: TRBJ1-3; abundance: .; CDR3aa: CASSQDRLRDSGNTIYF; CDR3nt: TGTGCCAGCAGCCAAGACAGGCTCCGAGACTCTGGAAACACCATATATTTT
d_gene: .; v_gene: TRBV6-6; j_gene: TRBJ1-1; abundance: .; CDR3aa: CASSLRILNTEAFF; CDR3nt: TGTGCCAGCAGCCTCAGGATATTGAACACTGAAGCTTTCTTT
d_gene: TRBD1; v_gene: TRBV7-9; j_gene: TRBJ2-5; abundance: .; CDR3aa: CASSPGTVETQYF; CDR3nt: TGTGCCAGCAGCCCAGGGACAGTAGAGACCCAGTACTTC
d_gene: .; v_gene: TRBV12-1; j_gene: TRBJ2-3; abundance: .; CDR3aa: CASSPFMDSRSTDTQYF; CDR3nt: TGTGCCAGCAGCCCCTTCATGGACAGCCGGAGCACAGATACGCAGTATTTT
d_gene: .; v_gene: TRBV7-9; j_gene: TRBJ1-2; abundance: .; CDR3aa: CASSLIQYGYTF; CDR3nt: TGTGCCAGCAGCTTAATACAGTATGGCTACACCTTC
d_gene: TRBD2; v_gene: TRBV5-1; j_gene: TRBJ2-7; abundance: .; CDR3aa: CASSLVGLHEQYF; CDR3nt: TGCGCCAGCAGCTTGGTGGGACTACACGAGCAGTACTTC
d_gene: .; v_gene: TRBV6-5; j_gene: TRBJ1-3; abundance: .; CDR3aa: CASSYEGGYSGNTIYF; CDR3nt: TGTGCCAGCAGTTACGAAGGCGGGTACTCTGGAAACACCATATATTTT
d_gene: .; v_gene: TRBV7-6; j_gene: TRBJ1-1; abundance: .; CDR3aa: CASSLERGAVNTEAFF; CDR3nt: TGTGCCAGCAGCTTAGAAAGGGGCGCAGTGAACACTGAAGCTTTCTTT
d_gene: .; v_gene: TRBV27; j_gene: TRBJ2-3; abundance: .; CDR3aa: CASSLVLVGTDTQYF; CDR3nt: TGTGCCAGCAGTTTAGTACTAGTGGGGACAGATACGCAGTATTTT
d_gene: .; v_gene: TRBV11-2; j_gene: TRBJ2-7; abundance: once; CDR3aa: CASSYRVSYEQYF; CDR3nt: TGTGCCAGCAGCTACAGGGTTTCCTACGAGCAGTACTTC